This is a list of T cell receptor beta chains from one sample in a study of monozygotic twins with inflammatory bowel disease. One entry per CDR3 protein, without DNA, is what TCRdb gives after re-calling the 5' RACE reads. The repertoire table contains about 380,000 distinct CDR3 sequences. Sequenced sample: blood. Receptors were obtained from a human donor with ulcerative colitis or Crohn's disease, or a healthy co-twin of an affected twin (not recorded which). CDR3s include the opening cysteine and the closing phenylalanine or tryptophan.

V	J	CDR3
TRBV7-2	TRBJ2-7	CASSSGQVGHYEQYF
TRBV5-1	TRBJ1-1	CASSSGQGGWTEAFF
TRBV10-2	TRBJ1-5	CASSESGWGNQPQHF
TRBV20-1	TRBJ2-7	CSASNTALYEQYF
TRBV6-5	TRBJ2-3	CASSDRGGGSTDTQYF
TRBV9	TRBJ1-1	CASSARLSGVTEAFF
TRBV5-1	TRBJ1-3	CASSLGGAFSGNTIYF
TRBV11-2	TRBJ2-7	CASSVTSGLYEQYF
TRBV11-2	TRBJ2-3	CASSSGASGGVTDTQYF
TRBV28	TRBJ2-1	CASNRGGAYNEQFF
TRBV29-1	TRBJ2-7	CSAMDRYEQYF
TRBV6-5	TRBJ1-1	CASSYSYRWRTTEAFF
TRBV9	TRBJ2-5	CASSSATTQYF
TRBV4-1	TRBJ2-5	CASSQAGQGKETQYF
TRBV27	TRBJ2-1	CASSLRGGIPFTYNEQFF
TRBV20-1	TRBJ1-6	CSARGGGGASNSPLHF
TRBV19	TRBJ2-3	CASSMTGPGATDTQYF
TRBV7-3	TRBJ2-5	CASSFGQGETQYF
TRBV12-3/TRBV12-4	TRBJ2-1	CASSPLRSGGANEQFF
TRBV20-1	TRBJ2-7	CSARPMTGRPYEQYF
TRBV25-1	TRBJ2-1	CASNQDFGGYNEQFF
TRBV15	TRBJ1-4	CATSRVGQNNEKLFF
TRBV5-1	TRBJ1-1	CASSSPAGNLNTEAFF
TRBV30	TRBJ1-6	CAWGRLGANSPLHF
TRBV12-3/TRBV12-4	TRBJ2-1	CASRPGLAGLNEQFF
TRBV3-1	TRBJ1-6	CASNAGTGNSPLHF
TRBV5-5	TRBJ1-3	CASSLMSSGNTIYF
TRBV4-1	TRBJ1-2	CASSQDPEGAPSYGYTF
TRBV20-1	TRBJ1-3	CSAFRTSGNTIYF
TRBV7-9	TRBJ2-1	CASSPWTGGYNEQFF
TRBV12-3/TRBV12-4	TRBJ1-5	CASSRLGVQPQHF
TRBV7-9	TRBJ1-5	CASSSSTGSSNQPQHF
TRBV12-3/TRBV12-4	TRBJ1-5	CASSLGGPLHF
TRBV4-3	TRBJ2-3	CASSLSPKTQGSTDTQYF
TRBV20-1	TRBJ1-2	CSAPDREDYGYTF
TRBV7-2	TRBJ1-4	CASSSRLLDEKLFF
TRBV7-6	TRBJ2-1	CASSFWGYNEQFF
TRBV7-3	TRBJ1-1	CASSLARTAEAFF
TRBV4-2	TRBJ2-7	CASSPYSSGGASFHEQYF
TRBV14	TRBJ2-7	CASSQAGVSYEQYF
TRBV5-1	TRBJ2-7	CASSWETGAYEQYF
TRBV12-5	TRBJ2-5	CATQSREIQKTQYF
TRBV20-1	TRBJ1-1	CSATNTRGNTEAFF
TRBV29-1	TRBJ2-3	CSVATGTGLPSSTDTQYF